This T cell receptor beta chain was documented in a study of CD4 T cells in relation to SARS-CoV-2 and coronaviruses. Study-level information: PBMCs were cultured with antigen for roughly nine days before TCR beta sequencing. Study-level points and caveats: SARS-CoV-2-driven expansion was significantly weaker in crossreactive than monoreactive clones.

Data came from immunoSEQ multiplex PCR; TCRdb stores just in-frame clones and leaves some out. Of about 21,000 clones in the sample, 76% are singletons; the top ten hold more than 15%. Germline CDR1 reads SEHNR; CDR2 reads FQNEAQ (reference sequence). Trimming at V came to 3 bases and at J to 4 bases, leaving 4 bases not matched to a gene. This CDR3 is built from 14 residues. Unexposed donor CD4+ T cells date from about 2010-2018, before the COVID-19 pandemic. After around nine days of culture, CD4+ T cells were isolated. Unexposed-donor CD4+ T cells were probed with SARS-CoV-2 S/N and four cold-coronavirus spikes, cells permitting. This clone was found a few times. Its antigen is undetermined.

The source is a human donor in good health. The sample taken for sequencing was CD4+ T cells from PBMCs, cultured in vitro. This sequence joins TRBV7-9 and TRBJ2-7, with 9 nucleotides matching TRBD1. The CDR3 is CASSFGTGIYEQYF. CDR3 sequence (DNA): TGTGCCAGCAGCTTTGGGACAGGGATTTACGAGCAGTACTTC.